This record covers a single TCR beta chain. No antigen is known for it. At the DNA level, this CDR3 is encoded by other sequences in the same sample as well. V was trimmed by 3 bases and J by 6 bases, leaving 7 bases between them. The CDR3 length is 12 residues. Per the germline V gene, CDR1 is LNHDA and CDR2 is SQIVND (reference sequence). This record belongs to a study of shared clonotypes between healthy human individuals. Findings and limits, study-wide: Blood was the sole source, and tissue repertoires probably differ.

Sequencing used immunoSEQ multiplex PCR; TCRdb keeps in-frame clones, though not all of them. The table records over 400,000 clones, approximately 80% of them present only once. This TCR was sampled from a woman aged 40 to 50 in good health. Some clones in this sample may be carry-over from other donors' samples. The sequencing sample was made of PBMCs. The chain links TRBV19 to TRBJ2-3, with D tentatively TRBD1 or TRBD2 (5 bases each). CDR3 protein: CASSIEGDTQYF. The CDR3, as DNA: TGTGCCAGTAGTATTGAGGGGGATACGCAGTATTTT.